This is a list of T cell receptor beta chains from one sample in a study of CD4 T cells in relation to SARS-CoV-2 and coronaviruses. No antigens are known for them. Method: immunoSEQ multiplex PCR; TCRdb's copy keeps in-frame clones and lacks some. The repertoire includes about 24,000 clones, roughly 70% of them detected once, and less than 20% sits in the top ten. The sequencing input was CD4+ T cells from PBMCs, cultured in vitro. These receptors all come from a human donor in good health. Both conserved end residues are part of each CDR3. A D gene is named only where the DNA matches it firmly. Clone size is not always given. Where it is, it says once, few, many or a class for expanded clones.

clone size: NA
D gene: NA
V gene: TRBV27
J gene: TRBJ1-5
CDR3 protein: CASSGTISNQPQHF
CDR3 DNA: TGTGCCAGCAGTGGGACAATTAGCAATCAGCCCCAGCATTTT

clone size: once
D gene: TRBD2
V gene: TRBV2
J gene: TRBJ2-1
CDR3 protein: CASRLLAGGNEQFF
CDR3 DNA: TGTGCCAGCAGACTACTAGCGGGAGGCAATGAGCAGTTCTTC

clone size: NA
D gene: TRBD2
V gene: TRBV11-3
J gene: TRBJ2-5
CDR3 protein: CASSLGVSGGGEETQYF
CDR3 DNA: TGTGCCAGCAGCTTAGGGGTCTCGGGAGGCGGGGAAGAGACCCAGTACTTC

clone size: NA
D gene: TRBD2
V gene: TRBV6-1
J gene: TRBJ2-3
CDR3 protein: CASSEAASGSTDTQYF
CDR3 DNA: TGTGCCAGCAGTGAAGCGGCTAGCGGGTCCACAGATACGCAGTATTTT

clone size: NA
D gene: TRBD2
V gene: TRBV6-2/TRBV6-3
J gene: TRBJ2-7
CDR3 protein: CASSRLGTSSYEQYF
CDR3 DNA: TGTGCCAGCAGTCGACTGGGGACTAGCTCCTACGAGCAGTACTTC

clone size: few
D gene: TRBD1
V gene: TRBV6-5
J gene: TRBJ1-3
CDR3 protein: CASVPGQAIGNTIYF
CDR3 DNA: TGTGCCAGCGTTCCGGGACAGGCGATAGGAAACACCATATATTTT

clone size: NA
D gene: TRBD2
V gene: TRBV5-6
J gene: TRBJ2-1
CDR3 protein: CASSLASGRGLNEQFF
CDR3 DNA: TGTGCCAGCAGCTTAGCTAGCGGGAGAGGTTTGAATGAGCAGTTCTTC

clone size: NA
D gene: TRBD1
V gene: TRBV19
J gene: TRBJ1-5
CDR3 protein: CASSIDPRTGINQPQHF
CDR3 DNA: TGTGCCAGTAGTATAGACCCCCGGACAGGAATCAATCAGCCCCAGCATTTT

clone size: few
D gene: TRBD1
V gene: TRBV28
J gene: TRBJ1-5
CDR3 protein: CASTWGGAGGSQPQHF
CDR3 DNA: TGTGCCAGCACCTGGGGTGGGGCAGGGGGCAGTCAGCCCCAGCATTTT

clone size: NA
D gene: TRBD2
V gene: TRBV30
J gene: TRBJ2-5
CDR3 protein: CAWSGGEGRWETQYF
CDR3 DNA: TGTGCCTGGAGTGGGGGGGAGGGCCGTTGGGAGACCCAGTACTTC

clone size: NA
D gene: TRBD1
V gene: TRBV6-5
J gene: TRBJ2-7
CDR3 protein: CASRGDRAPYEQYF
CDR3 DNA: TGTGCCAGCAGGGGGGACAGGGCCCCCTACGAGCAGTACTTC

clone size: NA
D gene: NA
V gene: TRBV11-3
J gene: TRBJ2-7
CDR3 protein: CASSLGGSYEQYF
CDR3 DNA: TGTGCCAGCAGCTTAGGGGGCTCCTACGAGCAGTACTTC

clone size: once
D gene: NA
V gene: TRBV3-1/TRBV3-2
J gene: TRBJ2-1
CDR3 protein: CASSQGSGEAYNEQFF
CDR3 DNA: TGTGCCAGCAGCCAAGGGAGCGGAGAGGCCTACAATGAGCAGTTCTTC

clone size: NA
D gene: NA
V gene: TRBV27
J gene: TRBJ2-5
CDR3 protein: CASSLGDRLETQYF
CDR3 DNA: TGTGCCAGCAGTTTAGGGGATAGATTAGAGACCCAGTACTTC

clone size: NA
D gene: TRBD1
V gene: TRBV28
J gene: TRBJ2-7
CDR3 protein: CASSLHPGQGAEQYF
CDR3 DNA: TGTGCCAGCAGTTTACACCCGGGACAGGGGGCCGAGCAGTACTTC

clone size: NA
D gene: TRBD1
V gene: TRBV19
J gene: TRBJ1-5
CDR3 protein: CASKRGQESNQPQHF
CDR3 DNA: TGTGCCAGTAAAAGGGGACAGGAAAGCAATCAGCCCCAGCATTTT

clone size: NA
D gene: NA
V gene: TRBV6-1
J gene: TRBJ1-5
CDR3 protein: CASSEDGAVRGPQHF
CDR3 DNA: TGTGCCAGCAGTGAAGACGGGGCGGTAAGGGGGCCCCAGCATTTT

clone size: NA
D gene: NA
V gene: TRBV5-1
J gene: TRBJ2-2
CDR3 protein: CASSLGIGELFF
CDR3 DNA: TGCGCCAGCAGCTTGGGTATCGGGGAGCTGTTTTTT

clone size: NA
D gene: TRBD1
V gene: TRBV19
J gene: TRBJ2-7
CDR3 protein: CASSLKTGQGGYEQYF
CDR3 DNA: TGTGCCAGTAGTCTCAAAACGGGACAGGGGGGCTACGAGCAGTACTTC

clone size: NA
D gene: NA
V gene: TRBV24-1
J gene: TRBJ1-4
CDR3 protein: CATSDAGLNEKLFF
CDR3 DNA: TGTGCCACCAGTGACGCAGGGCTAAATGAAAAACTGTTTTTT

clone size: NA
D gene: NA
V gene: TRBV11-2
J gene: TRBJ1-1
CDR3 protein: CASSLQRANTEAFF
CDR3 DNA: TGTGCCAGCAGCTTACAAAGGGCGAACACTGAAGCTTTCTTT

clone size: NA
D gene: NA
V gene: TRBV30
J gene: TRBJ2-5
CDR3 protein: CAWRSRRSGETQYF
CDR3 DNA: TGTGCCTGGAGATCCCGGAGGTCAGGAGAGACCCAGTACTTC

clone size: NA
D gene: TRBD1
V gene: TRBV2
J gene: TRBJ2-2
CDR3 protein: CASSATGGDGELFF
CDR3 DNA: TGTGCCAGCAGTGCAACAGGGGGCGACGGGGAGCTGTTTTTT

clone size: NA
D gene: NA
V gene: TRBV18
J gene: TRBJ2-5
CDR3 protein: CASSREVAGTQYF
CDR3 DNA: TGTGCCAGCTCACGGGAGGTCGCGGGGACCCAGTACTTC

clone size: NA
D gene: TRBD2
V gene: TRBV2
J gene: TRBJ2-3
CDR3 protein: CASREGLAFDTQYF
CDR3 DNA: TGTGCCAGCAGGGAAGGACTAGCTTTCGATACGCAGTATTTT

clone size: NA
D gene: NA
V gene: TRBV4-1
J gene: TRBJ1-2
CDR3 protein: CASSQEGASGRGGYTF
CDR3 DNA: TGCGCCAGCAGCCAAGAAGGGGCGTCGGGGAGAGGCGGCTACACCTTC

clone size: NA
D gene: NA
V gene: TRBV13
J gene: TRBJ2-7
CDR3 protein: CASSPTTDTYEQYF
CDR3 DNA: TGTGCCAGCAGCCCGACGACAGATACCTACGAGCAGTACTTC

clone size: NA
D gene: NA
V gene: TRBV6-5
J gene: TRBJ1-6
CDR3 protein: CASSWRNSPLHF
CDR3 DNA: TGTGCCAGCAGTTGGCGGAATTCACCCCTCCACTTT

clone size: NA
D gene: NA
V gene: TRBV5-1
J gene: TRBJ2-7
CDR3 protein: CASSLEQVSYEQYF
CDR3 DNA: TGCGCCAGCAGCTTGGAGCAGGTCTCCTACGAGCAGTACTTC

clone size: NA
D gene: NA
V gene: TRBV21-1
J gene: TRBJ2-7
CDR3 protein: CASSKPRGSRLSEQYF
CDR3 DNA: TGTGCCAGCAGCAAACCCCGCGGGTCCCGGTTAAGCGAGCAGTACTTC

clone size: NA
D gene: NA
V gene: TRBV4-2
J gene: TRBJ2-1
CDR3 protein: CASSQELAVSSYNEQFF
CDR3 DNA: TGTGCCAGCAGCCAAGAATTAGCGGTTAGCTCCTACAATGAGCAGTTCTTC

clone size: once
D gene: NA
V gene: TRBV2
J gene: TRBJ2-7
CDR3 protein: CASRVRTETYEQYF
CDR3 DNA: TGTGCCAGCAGGGTGAGGACCGAAACCTACGAGCAGTACTTC

clone size: few
D gene: NA
V gene: TRBV12-3/TRBV12-4
J gene: TRBJ1-1
CDR3 protein: CASRDVGEPEAFF
CDR3 DNA: TGTGCCAGCAGGGACGTGGGGGAACCTGAAGCTTTCTTT

clone size: NA
D gene: NA
V gene: TRBV11-2
J gene: TRBJ2-7
CDR3 protein: CASSSLLAGAYEQYF
CDR3 DNA: TGTGCCAGCAGCTCACTCCTGGCAGGCGCCTACGAGCAGTACTTC

clone size: NA
D gene: TRBD1
V gene: TRBV12-3/TRBV12-4
J gene: TRBJ1-2
CDR3 protein: CASTGSTGGYTF
CDR3 DNA: TGTGCCAGCACGGGATCGACAGGGGGCTACACCTTC

clone size: NA
D gene: NA
V gene: TRBV5-4
J gene: TRBJ1-5
CDR3 protein: CASSLAPDIVQPQHF
CDR3 DNA: TGTGCCAGCAGCTTAGCGCCGGACATTGTGCAGCCCCAGCATTTT

clone size: NA
D gene: NA
V gene: TRBV28
J gene: TRBJ2-7
CDR3 protein: CATFRQGAYEQYF
CDR3 DNA: TGTGCCACCTTCCGTCAGGGCGCCTACGAGCAGTACTTC

clone size: NA
D gene: NA
V gene: TRBV3-1/TRBV3-2
J gene: TRBJ2-3
CDR3 protein: CASSQASADTQYF
CDR3 DNA: TGTGCCAGCAGCCAAGCTAGCGCAGATACGCAGTATTTT

clone size: NA
D gene: TRBD2
V gene: TRBV6-6
J gene: TRBJ2-1
CDR3 protein: CASSYETGSGRNEQFF
CDR3 DNA: TGTGCCAGCAGTTACGAGACGGGTAGCGGGAGGAATGAGCAGTTCTTC

clone size: NA
D gene: NA
V gene: TRBV15
J gene: TRBJ1-5
CDR3 protein: CATSIQTGANQPQHF
CDR3 DNA: TGTGCCACCAGCATCCAGACAGGCGCCAATCAGCCCCAGCATTTT

clone size: NA
D gene: NA
V gene: TRBV5-8
J gene: TRBJ2-7
CDR3 protein: CASSFVVWDSYEQYF
CDR3 DNA: TGTGCCAGCAGCTTTGTGGTTTGGGACTCCTACGAGCAGTACTTC

clone size: NA
D gene: NA
V gene: TRBV7-9
J gene: TRBJ1-2
CDR3 protein: CASSLFGGYTF
CDR3 DNA: TGTGCCAGCAGCTTATTCGGTGGCTACACCTTC

clone size: NA
D gene: TRBD1
V gene: TRBV28
J gene: TRBJ2-7
CDR3 protein: CASSLPTGGPNEQYF
CDR3 DNA: TGTGCCAGCAGCCTACCGACAGGGGGCCCGAACGAGCAGTACTTC